The entry below gives a single T cell receptor (beta chain) sequence along with its context. The antigen is undetermined. This specimen comes from a study of cytomegalovirus exposure and HLA in healthy donors. General study points: CMV antigen specificity of three CMV-associated chains was confirmed in vitro.

The ends lost 5 bases at V and 5 bases at J; junction bases unmatched: 3. There are 14 residues in the CDR3. From germline, CDR1 is LGHNA and CDR2 YSLEER. Sequencing used immunoSEQ multiplex PCR; TCRdb keeps in-frame clones, though not all of them. Among under 200,000 clones listed, about 89% were seen once. Specimen: PBMCs. The source of this sequence is a woman aged 18-29 years in good health and CMV-seropositive. The chain uses TRBV4-3 and TRBJ2-1; 10 nucleotides agree with TRBD2. CDR3 amino acids: CASSALAGNNEQFF. CDR3 in DNA: TGCGCCAGCAGCGCACTAGCGGGAAACAATGAGCAGTTCTTC.